The 21 T cell receptor beta chains below come from one sample, sequenced in a study of blood T cell repertoires in COVID-19. The table came from immunoSEQ multiplex PCR; TCRdb's copy has only in-frame clones and leaves some out. Here the sample spans 150,000 to 200,000 clones, 75% to 85% being singletons. Sequences were obtained from peripheral blood. Receptor source: a woman aged 80 or over with COVID-19, enrolled during active disease.

The chain has TRBV21-1 and TRBJ2-3; the D call of TRBD2 is as the table states it, not checked on the DNA. TRBV21-1 is annotated as a pseudogene. The CDR3 length is 17 residues. The CDR3 coding sequence is TGTGCCAGCAGCACGTCCCTAGCGGGAGGCACCACAGATACGCAGTATTTT. Amino acids: CASSTSLAGGTTDTQYF.

The chain links TRBV28 to TRBJ1-5, with 10 bases aligning to TRBD1. Per germline, CDR1 MDHEN and CDR2 SYDVKM. The CDR3 spans 16 residues. After removal of 1 base from V and 5 bases from J, the junction contained 5 bases not matched to a gene. The CDR3 sequence: CASSLLPGQGYQPQHF. CDR3 coding DNA: TGTGCCAGCAGTTTATTACCGGGACAGGGGTATCAGCCCCAGCATTTT.

This chain links TRBV12-3 or TRBV12-4 with TRBJ1-2; TRBD1 matches 7 bases. V shed 5 bases and J 4 bases; nucleotides not matched to a gene: 4. This CDR3 is 13 amino acids long. CDR3 region: CASSAGTVYGYTF. The CDR3 DNA reads as TGTGCCAGCAGTGCCGGGACAGTCTATGGCTACACCTTC.

V is TRBV11-2 and J is TRBJ2-3; D unresolved. Between the trimmed V and J ends, which lost 4 bases and 0 bases, there was a span of 11 bases. The CDR3 has 15 residues. The germline gives CDR1 SGHAT, CDR2 FQNNGV. The CDR3 is CASSWSTPSTDTQYF. As DNA, the CDR3 is TGTGCCAGCAGCTGGTCGACTCCTAGCACAGATACGCAGTATTTT.

The chain couples TRBV24-1 to TRBJ2-1; tentative D call: TRBD1 (6 bases). V lost 2 bases and J lost 7, with 14 bases in between. This CDR3 comprises 15 residues. The germline V gene has CDR1 KGHDR and CDR2 SFDVKD. The CDR3 DNA is TGTGCCACCAGTGATTGGGGACAAGTGGGGAATGAGCAGTTCTTC. Translated, it gives CATSDWGQVGNEQFF.

The chain joins TRBV5-1 to TRBJ2-5, with no clear D. Trimming cost V 0 bases and J 7 bases, with 7 bases left between them. CDR1 is SGHRS, CDR2 YFSETQ, per germline. This CDR3 is built from 12 residues. The CDR3 loop is CASSLVEATQYF. The DNA for the CDR3 is TGCGCCAGCAGCTTGGTTGAGGCGACCCAGTACTTC. Together with reference TRBV5-1 and TRBJ2-5, the CDR3 gives the full variable domain: KAGVTQTPRYLIKTRGQQVTLSCSPISGHRSVSWYQQTPGQGLQFLFEYFSETQRNKGNFPGRFSGRQFSNSRSEMNVSTLELGDSALYLCASSLVEATQYFGPGTRLLVL.

This chain joins TRBV9 and TRBJ1-1, with 8 bases matching TRBD1. The V segment lost 3 bases and the J segment 4 bases; nucleotides outside the gene matches: 11. This CDR3 spans 16 amino acids. The germline V gene encodes CDR1 SGDLS and CDR2 YYNGEE. In DNA form, the CDR3 reads TGTGCCAGCAGCGCCACCCTGACAGGGGCCAGCACTGAAGCTTTCTTT. Translated: CASSATLTGASTEAFF.

The chain joins TRBV7-9 to TRBJ2-2, with TRBD2 as a possible D gene (6 bases). The CDR3 covers 16 residues. V lost 3 bases and J lost 3, with 14 bases in between. CDR1 and CDR2 from the germline V gene are SEHNR and FQNEAQ (reference sequence). CDR3 sequence (DNA): TGTGCCAGCAGCTTTTTGGAGGGGTCCCACACCGGGGAGCTGTTTTTT. As protein: CASSFLEGSHTGELFF.

The J gene is TRBJ1-4, the V gene TRBV18; 8 bases line up with TRBD1. Germline V lookup: CDR1 KGHSH, CDR2 LQKENI. V lost 3 bases to trimming and J lost 3 bases; unmatched junction nucleotides: 3. This CDR3 contains 15 residues. The CDR3 sequence: CASSPWTGSNEKLFF. CDR3 in DNA: TGTGCCAGCTCACCGTGGACAGGGTCTAATGAAAAACTGTTTTTT. Drawing the rest from reference TRBV18 and TRBJ1-4, the complete variable domain is NAGVMQNPRHLVRRRGQEARLRCSPMKGHSHVYWYRQLPEEGLKFMVYLQKENIIDESGMPKERFSAEFPKEGPSILRIQQVVRGDSAAYFCASSPWTGSNEKLFFGSGTQLSVL.

The table lists this clone with a few counts. V and J are TRBV7-2 and TRBJ1-6; the D is unclear. The CDR3 spans 14 residues. V was trimmed by 5 bases and J by 2 bases, leaving 7 bases between them. In germline, CDR1 is SGHTA, CDR2 FQGNSA. CDR3 bases: TGTGCCAGCAGCACTTTCACCTATAATTCACCCCTCCACTTT. Translated: CASSTFTYNSPLHF.

The chain has TRBV6-5 and TRBJ1-2; D gene unclear. The CDR3 runs to 15 residues. Germline V lookup: CDR1 MNHEY, CDR2 SVGAGI. V was shortened by 8 bases and J by 2 bases, with 18 bases between the two germline ends. The CDR3 DNA reads as TGTGCCAGCTCGGCAGAGCGCCTCTCCAACTATGGCTACACCTTC. It yields the protein CASSAERLSNYGYTF.

The rearrangement links TRBV7-9 to TRBJ1-4, with D unclear. The CDR3 consists of 16 residues. CDR1 is SEHNR and CDR2 is FQNEAQ in the germline V gene (reference sequence). Trimming shortened V by 4 bases and J by 4 bases, and 16 bases separated the two germline ends. The DNA of the CDR3 is TGTGCCAGCAGCTCACCGTCCGCGGGATATAATGAAAAACTGTTTTTT. Encoded protein: CASSSPSAGYNEKLFF.

V is TRBV15 and J is TRBJ2-4, with D possibly matching TRBD1 (6 bases). CDR3 length: 15 amino acids. V shed 2 bases and J shed 7 bases, with 15 bases lying between them. Germline values: CDR1 LNHNV, CDR2 YYDKDF (reference sequence). The CDR3 reads CATSRPFGTSNIQYF. The DNA of the CDR3 is TGTGCCACCAGCAGACCTTTTGGGACATCGAACATTCAGTACTTC.

In this sample, this clone turned up once. The chain combines TRBV30 with TRBJ1-3; tentatively, D is TRBD1 (6 bases). Germline V CDR1 and CDR2: GTSNPN, SVGIG (reference sequence). Deletions cut 5 bases from V and 0 bases from J, with 14 bases between. The CDR3 covers 15 residues. The CDR3 sequence: CAWDSQGYSGNTIYF. The DNA of the CDR3 is TGTGCCTGGGATTCACAGGGATACTCTGGAAACACCATATATTTT. Filled out from reference TRBV30 and TRBJ1-3, the complete variable domain reads SQTIHQWPATLVQPVGSPLSLECTVEGTSNPNLYWYRQAAGRGLQLLFYSVGIGQISSEVPQNLSASRPQDRQFILSSKKLLLSDSGFYLCAWDSQGYSGNTIYFGEGSWLTVV.

V is TRBV27 and J is TRBJ2-1; 7 nucleotides line up with TRBD1. CDR1 MNHEY and CDR2 SMNVEV come from the germline V gene (reference sequence). This CDR3 contains 15 residues. The J segment lost 2 bases and the V segment lost 2 bases, leaving 3 bases of the junction unmatched. CDR3: CASSLDRVTYNEQFF. In nucleotides, the CDR3 is TGTGCCAGCAGTTTAGACAGGGTTACCTACAATGAGCAGTTCTTC.

The chain uses TRBV7-2 and TRBJ2-1, with 8 nucleotides matching TRBD2. V lost 5 bases, J lost 10 bases, and 13 bases stayed unmatched. The CDR3 loop spans 15 amino acids. Germline loops: CDR1 SGHTA, CDR2 FQGNSA. The chain's CDR3 is CASSLVSGAGDEQFF. For the CDR3, the DNA is TGTGCCAGCAGCCTCGTCTCGGGAGCGGGAGACGAGCAGTTCTTC.

The chain joins TRBV11-2 to TRBJ2-7; perhaps TRBD2 as D (5 bases). Deletions cut 5 bases from V and 4 bases from J, with 12 bases between. Germline CDR1 SGHAT, CDR2 FQNNGV. The CDR3 is 13 residues long. CDR3 in DNA: TGTGCCAGCAGCCCCGACGGAGGATACGAGCAGTACTTC. It is translated as CASSPDGGYEQYF.

The chain is built from TRBV10-3 and TRBJ2-1, with D possibly being TRBD2 (5 bases). The CDR3 is 13 amino acids. Between the trimmed V and J ends, which lost 11 bases and 2 bases, there was a span of 13 bases. The germline CDR1 and CDR2 sequences are ENHRY and SYGVKD. CDR3 amino acids: CAVYSTTYNEQFF. The CDR3 coding sequence is TGTGCCGTATATTCGACTACCTACAATGAGCAGTTCTTC.

CDR3 sequence (DNA): TGTGCCAGCAGATCGCTGGGGGGGTCCTACAATGAGCAGTTCTTC. Amino acids: CASRSLGGSYNEQFF. The chain employs TRBV6-5 and TRBJ2-1; TRBD2 matches at 7 bases. The CDR3 loop spans 15 amino acids. The germline V gene encodes CDR1 MNHEY and CDR2 SVGAGI. Trimming at V came to 6 bases and at J to 1 base, leaving 6 bases not matched to a gene.

This clone was detected only once. This sequence joins TRBV10-3 and TRBJ1-2; TRBD1 matches 7 bases. Germline values: CDR1 ENHRY, CDR2 SYGVKD. Unmatched junction bases numbered 10, after V lost 7 bases and J lost 8 bases. The CDR3 runs to 13 residues. The CDR3 spells CAIKPTGAGGYTF. The CDR3 coding sequence is TGTGCCATCAAACCTACAGGGGCAGGAGGCTACACCTTC.

The chain has TRBV1 and TRBJ2-4; the D segment call TRBD2 is taken from the table without a DNA check. TRBV1 constitutes a pseudogene. The CDR3 consists of 15 residues. The CDR3 loop is CTSSQGPWGRDIQYF. The CDR3 coding sequence is TGCACCAGCAGCCAAGGCCCTTGGGGGAGGGACATTCAGTACTTC.